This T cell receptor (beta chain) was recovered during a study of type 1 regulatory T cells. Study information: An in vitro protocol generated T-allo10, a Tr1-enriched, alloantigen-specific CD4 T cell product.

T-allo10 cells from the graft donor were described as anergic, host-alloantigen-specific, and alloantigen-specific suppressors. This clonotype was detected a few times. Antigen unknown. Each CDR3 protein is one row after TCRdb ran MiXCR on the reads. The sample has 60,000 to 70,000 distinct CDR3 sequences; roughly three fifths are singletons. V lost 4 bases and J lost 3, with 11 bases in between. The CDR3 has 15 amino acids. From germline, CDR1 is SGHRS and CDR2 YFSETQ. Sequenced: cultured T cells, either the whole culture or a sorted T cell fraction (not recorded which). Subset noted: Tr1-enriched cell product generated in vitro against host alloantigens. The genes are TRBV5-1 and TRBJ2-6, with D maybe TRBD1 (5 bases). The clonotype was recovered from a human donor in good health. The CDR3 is CASSIPGLGANVLTF. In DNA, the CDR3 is TGCGCCAGCAGCATTCCAGGGCTTGGGGCCAACGTCCTGACTTTC.